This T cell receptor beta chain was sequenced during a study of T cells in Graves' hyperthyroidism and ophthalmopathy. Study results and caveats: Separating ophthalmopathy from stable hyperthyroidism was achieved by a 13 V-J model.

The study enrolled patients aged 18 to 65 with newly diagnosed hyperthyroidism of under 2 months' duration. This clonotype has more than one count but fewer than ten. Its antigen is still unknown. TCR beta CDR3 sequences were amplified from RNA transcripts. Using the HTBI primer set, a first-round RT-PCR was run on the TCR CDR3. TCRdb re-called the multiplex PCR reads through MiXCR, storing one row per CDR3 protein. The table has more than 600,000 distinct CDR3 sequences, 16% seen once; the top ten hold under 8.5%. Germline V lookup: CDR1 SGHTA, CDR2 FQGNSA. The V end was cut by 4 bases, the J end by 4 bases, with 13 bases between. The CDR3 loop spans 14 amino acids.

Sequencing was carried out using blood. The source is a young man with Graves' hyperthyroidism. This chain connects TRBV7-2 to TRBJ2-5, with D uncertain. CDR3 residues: CASSSPGGLETQYF. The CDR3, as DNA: TGTGCCAGCAGCTCCCCGGGCGGCCTAGAGACCCAGTACTTC.